This T cell receptor beta chain was profiled in a study of blood T cell repertoires in COVID-19. Germline CDR1 reads MNHEY; CDR2 reads SVGAGI. The CDR3 contains 14 residues. V was shortened by 6 bases and J by 3 bases, with 14 bases between the two germline ends. The repertoire was sequenced with immunoSEQ multiplex PCR; TCRdb's copy has only in-frame clones and lacks some. This table holds some 130,000 clones, 84% found once. The chain has TRBV6-5 and TRBJ1-2; D remains unclear. The specimen sequenced was peripheral blood. The receptor comes from a man in his 60s with acute or convalescent COVID-19. The CDR3 sequence is CASRNPVADYGYTF. CDR3 nucleotide sequence: TGTGCCAGCAGGAATCCAGTGGCAGACTATGGCTACACCTTC.